This T cell receptor beta chain was sequenced during a study of blood T cell repertoires in COVID-19. On the study more broadly: COVID-19 samples collected from the United States, Italy and Spain covered acute and convalescent phases. In each case, the material was cDNA or gDNA derived from T cells, B-cell-depleted T cells, or PBMCs.

Germline V lookup: CDR1 MDHEN, CDR2 SYDVKM. With 1 base removed from V and 2 bases from J, the gap between germline ends came to 11 bases. This CDR3 region has 15 residues. Original methodology: Amplified reference gene primers provided the basis for estimating nucleated cell counts. Sequencing used immunoSEQ multiplex PCR; TCRdb keeps in-frame clones, though not all of them. The V and J calls and clone size were taken over from that table, and D and trimming were inferred from the DNA. Of under 250,000 clones in the sample, around 84% are singletons; the top ten hold around 3%. The genes are TRBV28 and TRBJ1-2; D perhaps matches TRBD1 (5 bases). The receptor was isolated from a middle-aged man who had recovered from COVID-19. Sequenced input: peripheral blood. The CDR3 DNA is TGTGCCAGCAGTTTATTGTCCCGACAGAACTATGGCTACACCTTC. The encoded protein is CASSLLSRQNYGYTF.